This entry is about one TCR beta chain. Per the study methods: Estimation of nucleated cell counts relied on the amplification of reference gene primers. Profiled with immunoSEQ multiplex PCR; TCRdb holds only in-frame clones, not every one. V, J and clone size derive from that table, while D and trimming were established from the DNA sequence. The sample has some 260,000 clones; more than 75% are singletons. The sample is drawn from a study of blood T cell repertoires in COVID-19. Overall study: The United States, Italy and Spain supplied acute and convalescent COVID-19 samples. The cDNA or gDNA used as material had been derived from T cells, B-cell-depleted T cells, or PBMCs.

V lost 1 base to trimming and J lost 4 bases, with 7 bases between them. CDR1 is SGHVS, CDR2 FNYEAQ, per germline. The CDR3 loop spans 13 amino acids. This TCR came from a woman aged 40 to 50 who had recovered from COVID-19. Sequencing was performed on peripheral blood. The chain carries TRBV7-6 and TRBJ1-1; D unclear. The DNA for the CDR3 is TGTGCCAGCAGCTTAGACACGGGCACTGAAGCTTTCTTT. It is translated as CASSLDTGTEAFF.